The text below deals with one T cell receptor beta chain. The antigen is not known. The source of the sample is a study of cytomegalovirus exposure and HLA in healthy donors. Study results and caveats: In a later analysis, the majority of CMV-associated beta chains seemingly showed HLA restriction. When presence/absence was analysed, sequencing depth was taken to be roughly uniform across donors.

Both 60 Vbeta primers and 13 Jbeta primers went into the PCR. In the original analysis: Around 11 million of some 80 million unique TCR beta chains were shared, per a later count. Repertoires were generated with immunoSEQ multiplex PCR, while TCRdb's copy carries only in-frame clones and drops some. The V and J calls and clone size are taken from that table; D and trimming were inferred from the DNA. The table shows some 200,000 clones, with 70% to 80% occurring only once. Healthy bone marrow donors made up the donor group. This TCR derives from a middle-aged man in good health and CMV-seronegative. The specimen was PBMCs.

CDR3 DNA sequence: TGTGCCAGCAGCCCGACAGCCTACGAGCAGTACTTC. Protein: CASSPTAYEQYF. The chain is built from TRBV5-5 and TRBJ2-7, with D possibly TRBD1 on 5 matching bases. The CDR3 runs 12 residues. Between the trimmed V and J ends, which lost 4 bases and 2 bases, there was a span of 7 bases. In germline, CDR1 is SGHKS, CDR2 YYEKEE (reference sequence).